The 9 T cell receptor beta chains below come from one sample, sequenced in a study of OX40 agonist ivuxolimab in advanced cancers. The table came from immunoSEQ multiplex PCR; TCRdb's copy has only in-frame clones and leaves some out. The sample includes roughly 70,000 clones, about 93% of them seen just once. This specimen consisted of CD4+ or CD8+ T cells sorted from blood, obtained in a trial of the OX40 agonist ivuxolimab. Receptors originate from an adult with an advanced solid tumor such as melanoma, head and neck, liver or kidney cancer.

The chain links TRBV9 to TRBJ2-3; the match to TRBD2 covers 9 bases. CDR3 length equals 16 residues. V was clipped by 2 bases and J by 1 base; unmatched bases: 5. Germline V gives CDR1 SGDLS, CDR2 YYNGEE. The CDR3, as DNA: TGTGCCAGCAGCGTTGCGGGACTAGCTGGCACAGATACGCAGTATTTT. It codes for CASSVAGLAGTDTQYF. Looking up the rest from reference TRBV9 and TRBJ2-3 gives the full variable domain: DSGVTQTPKHLITATGQRVTLRCSPRSGDLSVYWYQQSLDQGLQFLIQYYNGEERAKGNILERFSAQQFPDLHSELNLSSLELGDSALYFCASSVAGLAGTDTQYFGPGTRLTVL.

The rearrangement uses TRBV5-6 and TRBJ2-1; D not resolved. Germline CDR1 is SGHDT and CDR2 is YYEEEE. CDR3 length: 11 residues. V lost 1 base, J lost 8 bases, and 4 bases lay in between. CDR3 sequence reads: CASSLSYEQFF. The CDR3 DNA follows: TGTGCCAGCAGCTTGAGCTATGAGCAGTTCTTC.

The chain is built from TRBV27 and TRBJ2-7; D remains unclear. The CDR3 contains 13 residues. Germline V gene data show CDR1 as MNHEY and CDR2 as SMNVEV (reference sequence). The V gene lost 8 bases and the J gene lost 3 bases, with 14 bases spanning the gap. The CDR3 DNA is TGTGCCAGCCGCCAGAGGCCCTTCTACGAGCAGTACTTC. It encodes CASRQRPFYEQYF.

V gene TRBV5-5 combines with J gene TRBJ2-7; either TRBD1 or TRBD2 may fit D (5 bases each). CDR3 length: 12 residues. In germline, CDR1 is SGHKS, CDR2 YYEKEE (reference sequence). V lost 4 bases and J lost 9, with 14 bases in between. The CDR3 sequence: CASSLGTAGQYF. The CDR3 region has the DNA TGTGCCAGCAGCCTGGGGACGGCCGGGCAGTACTTC.

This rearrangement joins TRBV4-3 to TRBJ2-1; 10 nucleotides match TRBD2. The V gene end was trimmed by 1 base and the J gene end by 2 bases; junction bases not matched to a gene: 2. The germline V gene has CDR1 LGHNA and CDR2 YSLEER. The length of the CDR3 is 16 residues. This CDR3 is CASSQGSGGAYNEQFF. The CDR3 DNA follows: TGCGCCAGCAGCCAAGGGAGCGGGGGGGCCTACAATGAGCAGTTCTTC.

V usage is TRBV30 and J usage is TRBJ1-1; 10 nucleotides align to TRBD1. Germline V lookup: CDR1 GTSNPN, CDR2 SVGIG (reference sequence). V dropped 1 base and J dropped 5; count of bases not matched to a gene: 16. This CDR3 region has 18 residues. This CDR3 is CAWSGPGQGMAKGTEAFF. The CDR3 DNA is TGTGCCTGGAGTGGACCGGGACAGGGGATGGCCAAAGGGACTGAAGCTTTCTTT.

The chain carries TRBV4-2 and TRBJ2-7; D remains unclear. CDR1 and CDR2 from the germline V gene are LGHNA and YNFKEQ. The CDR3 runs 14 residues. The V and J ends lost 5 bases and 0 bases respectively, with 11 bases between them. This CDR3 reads CASSLTGDSYEQYF. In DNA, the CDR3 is TGTGCCAGCAGCTTGACTGGTGACTCCTACGAGCAGTACTTC.

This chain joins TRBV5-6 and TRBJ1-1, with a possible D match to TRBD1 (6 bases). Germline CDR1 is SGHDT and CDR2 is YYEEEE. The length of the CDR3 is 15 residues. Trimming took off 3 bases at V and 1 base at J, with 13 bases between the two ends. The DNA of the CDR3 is TGTGCCAGCAGCTGGCTGGACAGCTGGAACACTGAAGCTTTCTTT. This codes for CASSWLDSWNTEAFF.

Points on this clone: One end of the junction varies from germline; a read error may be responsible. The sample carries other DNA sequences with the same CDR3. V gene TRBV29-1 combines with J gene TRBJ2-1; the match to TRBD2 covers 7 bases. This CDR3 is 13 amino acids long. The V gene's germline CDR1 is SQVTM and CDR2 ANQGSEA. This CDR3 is CSAGERGYNEQFF. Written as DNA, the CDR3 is TGCAGCGCTGGGGAGCGGGGATACAATGAGCAATTCTTC.